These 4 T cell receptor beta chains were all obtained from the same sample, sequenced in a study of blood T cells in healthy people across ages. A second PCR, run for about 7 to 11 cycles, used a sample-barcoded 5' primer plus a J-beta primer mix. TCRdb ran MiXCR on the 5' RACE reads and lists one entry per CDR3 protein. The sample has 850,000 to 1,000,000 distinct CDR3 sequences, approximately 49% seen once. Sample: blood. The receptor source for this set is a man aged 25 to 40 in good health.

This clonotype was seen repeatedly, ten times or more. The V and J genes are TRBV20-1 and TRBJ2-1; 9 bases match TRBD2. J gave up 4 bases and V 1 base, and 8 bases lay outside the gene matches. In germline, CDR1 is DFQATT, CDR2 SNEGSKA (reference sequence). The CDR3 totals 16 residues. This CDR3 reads CSARVEASGGYNEQFF. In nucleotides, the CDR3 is TGCAGTGCTAGAGTGGAGGCAAGCGGGGGGTACAATGAGCAGTTCTTC.

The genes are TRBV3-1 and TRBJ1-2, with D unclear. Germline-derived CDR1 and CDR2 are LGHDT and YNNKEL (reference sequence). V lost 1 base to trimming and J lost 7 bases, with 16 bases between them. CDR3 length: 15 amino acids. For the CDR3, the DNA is TGTGCCAGCAGCCAAGGTGTGAAGGATTCCTTTGGCTACACCTTC. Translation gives CASSQGVKDSFGYTF.

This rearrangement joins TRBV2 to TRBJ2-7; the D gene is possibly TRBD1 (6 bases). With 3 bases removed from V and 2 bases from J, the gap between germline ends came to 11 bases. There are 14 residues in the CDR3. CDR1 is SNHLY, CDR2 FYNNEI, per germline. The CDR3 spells CASSETGAPYEQYF. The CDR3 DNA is TGTGCCAGCAGTGAGACAGGCGCGCCCTACGAGCAGTACTTC.

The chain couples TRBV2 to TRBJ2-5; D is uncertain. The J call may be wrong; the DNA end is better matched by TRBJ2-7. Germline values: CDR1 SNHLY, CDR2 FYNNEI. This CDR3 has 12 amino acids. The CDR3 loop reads CATRLAAYEQYF. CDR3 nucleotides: TGTGCCACCCGGCTGGCCGCCTACGAGCAGTACTTC.